The present T cell receptor (beta chain) was sequenced within a study of blood T cell repertoires in COVID-19. This clone showed up just a few times. Produced via immunoSEQ multiplex PCR; TCRdb's table is partial and in-frame only. The sample has 200,000 or so clones, about 90% seen once. Germline V lookup: CDR1 SGHNT, CDR2 YYREEE (reference sequence). V shed 4 bases and J shed 4 bases, with 17 bases lying between them. The CDR3 is 15 residues long. The TCR originated in a middle-aged man with active or convalescent COVID-19. The rearrangement joins TRBV5-4 to TRBJ1-2, with D hard to call. The sequenced material came from peripheral blood. The CDR3 bases are TGTGCCAGCAGCCCAGCAGGTTCTCTTCTCTATGGCTACACCTTC. Residues: CASSPAGSLLYGYTF.